The 10 T cell receptor beta chains reported below all come from one sample, sequenced in a study of T cells expressing NK-cell markers. TCRdb reprocessed the 5' RACE reads and keeps a single row for each CDR3 protein, giving no DNA. This listing includes about 180,000 distinct CDR3 sequences. The specimen sequenced was blood T cells: a sorted CD56 or NKG2C T cell subset, CD4+ or CD8+ T cells, or bulk PBMC T cells (not recorded which). The receptor source for this set is a woman between 18 and 75 years old in good health.

This chain connects TRBV20-1 to TRBJ1-2; checking the TCRdb D call of TRBD1 is not possible without DNA. Germline V gene sequence: CDR1 DFQATT, CDR2 SNEGSKA (reference sequence). CDR3 length equals 15 residues. CDR3 sequence: CSAPTGRTDSYGYTF.

V and J are TRBV3-1 and TRBJ2-3; TCRdb's D call, TRBD2, is unchecked because there is no DNA. Germline assignment: CDR1 LGHDT and CDR2 YNNKEL (reference sequence). The CDR3 totals 18 residues. CDR3: CASSHPRLAGPLTDTQYF.

The chain employs TRBV12-3 or TRBV12-4 and TRBJ1-2; checking the TCRdb D call of TRBD1 is not possible without DNA. The CDR3 has 16 amino acids. The CDR3 loop is CASSTSTGYRFYGYTF.

The chain couples TRBV5-1 to TRBJ2-7; TCRdb lists TRBD1, though no DNA is available to test this call. Germline CDR1 reads SGHRS; CDR2 reads YFSETQ. This CDR3 comprises 14 residues. The CDR3 sequence is CASSPGQGAREQYF.

V gene TRBV7-8 combines with J gene TRBJ2-7; TCRdb designates TRBD2, a call that cannot be tested without DNA. This CDR3 comprises 16 residues. Germline CDR1 and CDR2: SGHVS and FQNEAQ. The chain's CDR3 is CASSIGGLAGVYEQYF. Drawing the rest from reference TRBV7-8 and TRBJ2-7, the complete variable domain is GAGVSQSPRYKVAKRGQDVALRCDPISGHVSLFWYQQALGQGPEFLTYFQNEAQLDKSGLPSDRFFAERPEGSVSTLKIQRTQQEDSAVYLCASSIGGLAGVYEQYFGPGTRLTVT.

The chain combines TRBV4-1 with TRBJ2-7; TCRdb indicates TRBD2, and absent DNA this call remains unverified. The germline V gene encodes CDR1 MGHRA and CDR2 YSYEKL. The CDR3 is 14 residues long. The CDR3 protein is CASSQMGGGYEQYF.

The V gene is TRBV4-1, the J gene TRBJ2-5; TCRdb's D call of TRBD1 is untestable without DNA. Germline V gene sequence: CDR1 MGHRA, CDR2 YSYEKL. The CDR3 length is 15 residues. CDR3 protein: CASSQVPGRWETQYF.

The chain couples TRBV9 to TRBJ2-3; without DNA, the TCRdb call of TRBD2 cannot be checked. Germline V CDR1 and CDR2: SGDLS, YYNGEE. The CDR3 has 16 amino acids. CDR3 protein: CASSVTASGSPDTQYF.

The genes are TRBV25-1 and TRBJ2-7; TCRdb names TRBD1, which stays unverified in the absence of DNA. The CDR3 totals 13 residues. CDR1 MGHDK and CDR2 SYGVNS come from the germline V gene. CDR3 amino acids: CASSESGLSEQYF.

The V call is TRBV2, the J call TRBJ2-3; lacking DNA, the TRBD1 call made by TCRdb goes unchecked. Germline CDR1 is SNHLY and CDR2 is FYNNEI. This CDR3 contains 17 residues. CDR3: CASSEIPSAGAKGTQYF. The whole variable domain, remainder taken from reference TRBV2 and TRBJ2-3, is EPEVTQTPSHQVTQMGQEVILRCVPISNHLYFYWYRQILGQKVEFLVSFYNNEISEKSEIFDDQFSVERPDGSNFTLKIRSTKLEDSAMYFCASSEIPSAGAKGTQYFGPGTRLTVL.